Each of the 19 T cell receptor beta chains below was sequenced from the same sample in a study of type 1 and type 2 diabetes patients listed by TCRdb under 2016. TCRdb names Illumina MiSeq as the instrument used. Genomic DNA from sorted T cell subsets served as template for TCRbeta CDR3 amplification. The TCRbeta CDR3 region was amplified by multiplex PCR using 30 forward and 13 reverse primers. The public sequencing data were trimmed at Q25 with fastp and processed into clonotypes with MiXCR by TCRdb, which kept only in-frame beta chains. Rows merge per CDR3 protein into single entries with the most common DNA and genes. This sample lists 250,000 or so distinct CDR3 sequences; around 47% were detected once. The biggest ten clones account for approximately 13% of the sample. Sequencing used peripheral blood mononuclear cells (PBMCs). The receptors come from a man younger than 35 with type 2 diabetes.

This sequence joins TRBV28 and TRBJ2-7, with TRBD1 as a possible D gene (5 bases). CDR3 length: 15 amino acids. The V gene's germline CDR1 is MDHEN and CDR2 SYDVKM. Trimming removed 6 bases at V and 2 bases at J, with 17 bases between. CDR3 sequence (DNA): TGTGCCAGCAGCCGGTCCCGCGACAGCCCCTACGAGCAGTACTTC. Its protein is CASSRSRDSPYEQYF.

As concerns this clonotype: One end of the junction does not line up with germline, which may come from a read error. The J gene is TRBJ1-1, the V gene TRBV5-1; 8 bases fit TRBD1. Germline values: CDR1 SGHRS, CDR2 YFSETQ. CDR3 length: 15 residues. CDR3 nucleotides: TGTGCCAGCAGCTTATGGGTCGGACAGGGCCTTGAAGCTTTCTTT. It specifies CASSLWVGQGLEAFF.

V is TRBV10-3 and J is TRBJ2-5, with a weak D call TRBD2 (6 bases). The germline CDR1 and CDR2 sequences are ENHRY and SYGVKD. The CDR3 extends over 16 amino acids. V lost 10 bases, J lost 4 bases, and 25 bases lay in between. The CDR3 DNA sequence: TGTGCCAGCAGCTTATACCCGGGGGAAAGGGTAGAGACCCAGTACTTC. It specifies CASSLYPGERVETQYF.

The chain is built from TRBV19 and TRBJ2-6, with 7 bases fitting TRBD2. The CDR3 runs to 16 residues. CDR1 and CDR2 (germline): LNHDA, SQIVND (reference sequence). Unmatched junction bases numbered 8, after V lost 7 bases and J lost 2 bases. The CDR3: CASTVPGGAGANVLTF. The CDR3 coding sequence is TGTGCCAGTACCGTCCCGGGGGGAGCTGGGGCCAACGTCCTGACTTTC.

The table lists this clonotype with a few counts. The chain is built from TRBV20-1 and TRBJ2-1, with 9 bases identical to TRBD1. The CDR3 loop spans 15 amino acids. The ends lost 6 bases at V and 7 bases at J; junction bases unmatched: 13. Germline CDR1 DFQATT, CDR2 SNEGSKA (reference sequence). CDR3 region: CSAHHRGRAGNEQFF. CDR3 in DNA: TGCAGTGCGCACCACAGGGGGCGAGCGGGTAATGAGCAGTTCTTC.

This clonotype was picked up a small number of times. V usage is TRBV7-9 and J usage is TRBJ2-2; the D is unclear. Trimming cost V 5 bases and J 7 bases, with 5 bases left between them. This CDR3 is 11 amino acids long. Germline-derived CDR1 and CDR2 are SEHNR and FQNEAQ (reference sequence). In DNA, the CDR3 is TGTGCCAGCAGCGCCTTCGGGGAGCTGTTTTTT. Its translation: CASSAFGELFF.

This chain links TRBV5-1 with TRBJ2-1; 7 nucleotides match TRBD1. The CDR3 is 15 amino acids. V lost 1 base and J lost 6; bases outside the gene matches: 7. Germline assignment: CDR1 SGHRS and CDR2 YFSETQ. CDR3 in DNA: TGCGCCAGCAGCTTGACCCAACAGGGGAGCAATGAGCAGTTCTTC. This encodes CASSLTQQGSNEQFF.

The V and J genes are TRBV28 and TRBJ2-7; TRBD2 is a possible D gene (7 bases). Germline loops: CDR1 MDHEN, CDR2 SYDVKM. CDR3 length: 15 amino acids. V was trimmed by 7 bases and J by 4 bases, leaving 20 bases between them. CDR3 nucleotides: TGTGCCAGCACATATAAGGGGGGGGCCGTGTACGAGCAGTACTTC. Its translation is CASTYKGGAVYEQYF.

A few counts support this clonotype. This chain uses TRBV7-3 with TRBJ2-2; 12 nucleotides match TRBD2. Trimming removed 5 bases from V and 7 bases from J; junction bases left unmatched: 11. The CDR3 is made up of 17 amino acids. The germline V gene has CDR1 SGHTA and CDR2 FQGTGA. In DNA, the CDR3 is TGTGCCAGCAGCCCAAAACTAGCGGGGGGCCCTGACGGGGAGCTGTTTTTT. As protein: CASSPKLAGGPDGELFF.

Comment on this clonotype: One end of the junction does not line up with germline, which may come from a read error. The chain couples TRBV7-2 to TRBJ2-7, with 7 bases that match TRBD2. The CDR3 sequence is 17 residues long. Germline V CDR1 and CDR2: SGHTA, FQGNSA. CDR3 loop: CASSQEGSGRGTYEQYF. CDR3 bases: TGCGCCAGCAGCCAAGAGGGGTCTGGGCGGGGGACCTACGAGCAGTACTTC.

V gene TRBV24-1 combines with J gene TRBJ1-1; TRBD1 might be the D (5 bases). This CDR3 is built from 13 residues. V was pared by 9 bases and J by 6 bases, with 16 bases between. Germline-derived CDR1 and CDR2 are KGHDR and SFDVKD. The CDR3 loop is CATLPRGTAEAFF. For the CDR3, the DNA is TGTGCCACCCTCCCCCGGGGCACCGCTGAAGCTTTCTTT.

V usage is TRBV4-1 and J usage is TRBJ2-2, with a tentative D call TRBD1 (5 bases). Germline V gene data show CDR1 as MGHRA and CDR2 as YSYEKL. Trimming took off 8 bases at V and 2 bases at J, with 21 bases between the two ends. CDR3 length: 17 residues. The CDR3 DNA is TGCGCCAGCCGGCCCCGACAGCTAACAACCAACACCGGGGAGCTGTTTTTT. This gives the protein CASRPRQLTTNTGELFF.

Concerning this clonotype itself: The CDR3 carries no conserved terminal phenylalanine or tryptophan, so it likely arises from a read error. Because the CDR3's place on the DNA is in doubt, the DNA is left out and the CDR3 is given as listed by TCRdb. V is TRBV10-3 and J is TRBJ1-2. Ends included, the CDR3 has 14 residues. CDR1 and CDR2 from the germline V gene are ENHRY and SYGVKD. This chain's CDR3 is CAISEYQGMGGDTL.

This clonotype has a handful of counts. The J gene is TRBJ2-1, the V gene TRBV6-5; D is undetermined. The CDR3 is 14 residues long. Germline V gene sequence: CDR1 MNHEY, CDR2 SVGAGI. With 2 bases removed from V and 4 bases from J, the gap between germline ends came to 9 bases. In DNA, the CDR3 is TGTGCCAGCAGTTACGTGGAAAGTTACAATGAGCAGTTCTTC. As protein: CASSYVESYNEQFF.

The rearrangement uses TRBV7-8 and TRBJ2-7; 9 nucleotides line up with TRBD1. After removal of 5 bases from V and 9 bases from J, the junction contained 5 bases not matched to a gene. The CDR3 length is 12 residues. Germline V gene lookup returns CDR1 SGHVS and CDR2 FQNEAQ. DNA for the CDR3: TGTGCCAGCAGCGAACAGGGGGCGGGGCAGTACTTC. It specifies CASSEQGAGQYF.

A word on this clonotype: A much larger clone sits a single nucleotide away, making a read error possible. As the CDR3 is not closed by the conserved phenylalanine or tryptophan, this likely results from a read error. The V gene is TRBV2, the J gene TRBJ1-2, with D possibly matching TRBD1 (6 bases). Trimming shortened V by 6 bases and J by 4 bases, and 21 bases separated the two germline ends. Looked up from germline, CDR1 is SNHLY and CDR2 is FYNNEI. This CDR3 is 16 amino acids long. Here the CDR3 reads CASSEGGDTFVYGYTI. CDR3 bases: TGTGCCAGCAGCGAGGGGGGCGACACTTTCGTCTATGGCTACACCATC.

This clonotype was detected a few times. This rearrangement joins TRBV5-6 to TRBJ2-2; D gene uncertain. Deletions cut 0 bases from V and 7 bases from J, with 4 bases between. CDR3 length equals 12 residues. Per germline, CDR1 SGHDT and CDR2 YYEEEE. CDR3 residues: CASSLGGGELFF. CDR3 DNA: TGTGCCAGCAGCTTGGGGGGCGGGGAGCTGTTTTTT.

This clonotype came up once. A clone one base away is much larger, so this may be a read error. The chain links TRBV10-3 to TRBJ2-5, with TRBD2 matching 7 bases. The CDR3 sequence is 13 residues long. J lost 11 bases, V lost 4 bases, and 10 bases had no gene match. Germline-derived CDR1 and CDR2 are ENHRY and SYGVKD. CDR3 amino acids: CAISASGRNEQYF. CDR3 sequence (DNA): TGTGCCATCAGTGCTAGCGGACGGAATGAGCAGTACTTC.

The count of this clonotype is one. CDR3 loop: CASSQTGGYTEAFF. The DNA of the CDR3 is TGTGCCAGCAGTCAGACAGGGGGCTACACTGAAGCTTTCTTT. The rearrangement links TRBV6-5 to TRBJ1-1; 10 nucleotides line up with TRBD1. Germline V CDR1 and CDR2: MNHEY, SVGAGI. The CDR3 consists of 14 residues. The V segment lost 5 bases and the J segment 3 bases; nucleotides outside the gene matches: 3.